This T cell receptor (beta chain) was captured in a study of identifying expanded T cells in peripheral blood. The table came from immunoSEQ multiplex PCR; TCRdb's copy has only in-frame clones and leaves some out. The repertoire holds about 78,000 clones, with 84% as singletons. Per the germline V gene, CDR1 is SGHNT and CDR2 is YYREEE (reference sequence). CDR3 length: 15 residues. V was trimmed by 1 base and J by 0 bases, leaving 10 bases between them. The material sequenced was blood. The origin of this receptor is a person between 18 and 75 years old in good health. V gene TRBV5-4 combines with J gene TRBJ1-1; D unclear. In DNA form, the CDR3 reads TGTGCCAGCAGCTTGATTGGACTCATGAACACTGAAGCTTTCTTT. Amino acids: CASSLIGLMNTEAFF.